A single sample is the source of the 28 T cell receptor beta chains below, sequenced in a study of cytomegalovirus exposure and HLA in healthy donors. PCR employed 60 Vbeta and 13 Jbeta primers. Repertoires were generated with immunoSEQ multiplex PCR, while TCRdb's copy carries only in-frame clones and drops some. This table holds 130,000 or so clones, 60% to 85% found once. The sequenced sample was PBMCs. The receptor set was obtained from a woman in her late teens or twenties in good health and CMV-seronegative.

The CDR3 DNA follows: TGTGCCAGCAGCTTGACGGGGACACCCGGTGGGCTGTTTTTT. Its protein product is CASSLTGTPGGLFF. The rearrangement links TRBV5-4 to TRBJ1-4; D might be TRBD1 (6 bases). This CDR3 is 14 amino acids long. V was clipped by 1 base and J by 14 bases, with 18 bases between them. CDR1 is SGHNT, CDR2 YYREEE, per germline (reference sequence).

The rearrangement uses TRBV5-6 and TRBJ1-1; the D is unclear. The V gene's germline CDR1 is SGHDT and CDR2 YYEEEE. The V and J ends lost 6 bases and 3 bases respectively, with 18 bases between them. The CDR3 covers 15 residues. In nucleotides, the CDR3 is TGTGCCAGCACCGGTCCCGAGGGCAGGTACACTGAAGCTTTCTTT. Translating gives CASTGPEGRYTEAFF.

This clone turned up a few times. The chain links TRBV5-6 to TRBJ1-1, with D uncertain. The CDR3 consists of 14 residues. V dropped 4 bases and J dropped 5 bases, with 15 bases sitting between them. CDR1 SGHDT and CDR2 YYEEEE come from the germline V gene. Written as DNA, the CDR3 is TGTGCCAGCAGCGTCATATTAAGTCGGACTGAAGCTTTCTTT. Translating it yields CASSVILSRTEAFF.

CDR3 amino acids: CASSDPAREPGGYTF. DNA for the CDR3: TGTGCCAGCAGCGACCCGGCCCGGGAACCGGGTGGCTACACCTTC. V gene TRBV5-4 combines with J gene TRBJ1-2; no clear D gene. Germline V gene data show CDR1 as SGHNT and CDR2 as YYREEE (reference sequence). The CDR3 has 15 residues. V lost 4 bases to trimming and J lost 7 bases, with 20 bases between them.

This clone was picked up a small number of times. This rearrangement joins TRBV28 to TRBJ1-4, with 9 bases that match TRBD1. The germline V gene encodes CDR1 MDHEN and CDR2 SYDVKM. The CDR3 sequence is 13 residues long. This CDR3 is CATRTGANEKLFF. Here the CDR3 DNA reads TGTGCGACCAGGACAGGGGCTAATGAAAAACTGTTTTTT.

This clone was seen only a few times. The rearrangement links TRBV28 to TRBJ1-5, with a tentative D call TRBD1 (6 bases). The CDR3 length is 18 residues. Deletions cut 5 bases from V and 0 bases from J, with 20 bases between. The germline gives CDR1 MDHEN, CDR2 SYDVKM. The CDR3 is CASSPPGGGGGSNQPQHF. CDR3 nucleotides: TGTGCCAGCAGTCCCCCCGGAGGGGGGGGTGGTAGCAATCAGCCCCAGCATTTT.

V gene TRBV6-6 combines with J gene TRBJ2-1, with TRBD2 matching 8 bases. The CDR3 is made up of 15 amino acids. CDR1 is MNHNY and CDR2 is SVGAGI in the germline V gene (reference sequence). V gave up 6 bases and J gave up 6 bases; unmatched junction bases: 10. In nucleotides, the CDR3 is TGTGCCAGCAGCACAGCGGGAGCCCGGGGCAATGAGCAGTTCTTC. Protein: CASSTAGARGNEQFF.

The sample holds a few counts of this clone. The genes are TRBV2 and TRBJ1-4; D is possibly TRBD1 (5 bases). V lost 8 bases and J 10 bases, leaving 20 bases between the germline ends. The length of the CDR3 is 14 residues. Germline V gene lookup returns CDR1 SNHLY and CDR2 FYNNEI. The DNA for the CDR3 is TGTGCCAGCGGGGGGGACCGCGGTGCGGGAAAACTGTTTTTT. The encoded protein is CASGGDRGAGKLFF.

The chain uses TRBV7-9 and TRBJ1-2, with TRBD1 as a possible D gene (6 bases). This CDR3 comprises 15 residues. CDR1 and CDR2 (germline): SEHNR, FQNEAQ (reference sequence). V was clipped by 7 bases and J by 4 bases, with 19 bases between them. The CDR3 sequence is CASNQKGEYAYGYTF. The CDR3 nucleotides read TGTGCCAGCAACCAAAAGGGGGAGTATGCCTATGGCTACACCTTC.

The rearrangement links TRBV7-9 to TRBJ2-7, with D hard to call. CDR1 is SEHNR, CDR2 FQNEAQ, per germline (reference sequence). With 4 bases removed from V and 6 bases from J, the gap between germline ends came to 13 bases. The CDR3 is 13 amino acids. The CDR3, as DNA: TGTGCCAGCAGCTCCAGAGGATTCGGCGAGCAGTACTTC. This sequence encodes CASSSRGFGEQYF.

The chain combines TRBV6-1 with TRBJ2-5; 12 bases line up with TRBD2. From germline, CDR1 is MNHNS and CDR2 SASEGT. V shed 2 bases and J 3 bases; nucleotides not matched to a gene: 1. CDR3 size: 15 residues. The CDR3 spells CASSELAGGEETQYF. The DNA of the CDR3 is TGTGCCAGCAGTGAACTAGCGGGAGGGGAAGAGACCCAGTACTTC.

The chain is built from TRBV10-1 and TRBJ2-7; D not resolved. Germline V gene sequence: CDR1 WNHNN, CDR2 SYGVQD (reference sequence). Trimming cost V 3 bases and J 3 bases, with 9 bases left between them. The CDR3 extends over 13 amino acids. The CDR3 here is CASSDRSGYEQYF. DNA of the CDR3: TGCGCCAGCAGTGATCGGAGTGGCTACGAGCAGTACTTC.

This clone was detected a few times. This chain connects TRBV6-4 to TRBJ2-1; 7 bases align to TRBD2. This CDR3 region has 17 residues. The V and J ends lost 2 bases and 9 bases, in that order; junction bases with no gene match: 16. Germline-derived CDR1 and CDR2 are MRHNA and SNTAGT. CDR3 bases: TGTGCCAGCAGTGACGGGAGGCCTAGCGGTGGGCTCGGTGAGCAGTTCTTC. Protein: CASSDGRPSGGLGEQFF.

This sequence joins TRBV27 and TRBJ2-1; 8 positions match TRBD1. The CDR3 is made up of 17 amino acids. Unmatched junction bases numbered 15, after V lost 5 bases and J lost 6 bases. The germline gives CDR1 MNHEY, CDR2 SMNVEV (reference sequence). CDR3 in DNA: TGTGCCAGCAGTCGCTCAGGGGGCGCCTTCAGATTCAATGAGCAGTTCTTC. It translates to CASSRSGGAFRFNEQFF.

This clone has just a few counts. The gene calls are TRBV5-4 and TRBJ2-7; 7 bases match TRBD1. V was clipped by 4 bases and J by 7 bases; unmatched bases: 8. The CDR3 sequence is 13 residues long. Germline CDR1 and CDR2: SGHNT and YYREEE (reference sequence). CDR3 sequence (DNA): TGTGCCAGCAGCAAGCCCGGGACAGATGAGCAGTACTTC. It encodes CASSKPGTDEQYF.

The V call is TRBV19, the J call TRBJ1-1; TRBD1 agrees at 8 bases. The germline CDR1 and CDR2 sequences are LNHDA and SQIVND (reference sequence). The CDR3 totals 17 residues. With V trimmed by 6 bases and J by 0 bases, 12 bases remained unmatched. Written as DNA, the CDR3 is TGTGCCAGTAGCGATTGGGGGGGGACAGGCTTGAACACTGAAGCTTTCTTT. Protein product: CASSDWGGTGLNTEAFF. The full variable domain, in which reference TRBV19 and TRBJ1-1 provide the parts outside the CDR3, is DGGITQSPKYLFRKEGQNVTLSCEQNLNHDAMYWYRQDPGQGLRLIYYSQIVNDFQKGDIAEGYSVSREKKESFPLTVTSAQKNPTAFYLCASSDWGGTGLNTEAFFGQGTRLTVV.

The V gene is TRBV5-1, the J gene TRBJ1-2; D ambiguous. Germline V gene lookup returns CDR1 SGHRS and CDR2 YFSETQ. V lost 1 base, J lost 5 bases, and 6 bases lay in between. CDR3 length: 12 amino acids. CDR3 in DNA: TGCGCCAGCAGCTTGAATCTGTATGGCTACACCTTC. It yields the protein CASSLNLYGYTF.

CDR3 in DNA: TGTGCCAGCAGCCTAGGGGGCCACTTAGAGACCCAGTACTTC. Encoded protein: CASSLGGHLETQYF. This rearrangement joins TRBV7-9 to TRBJ2-5; 7 bases map to TRBD1. CDR1 SEHNR and CDR2 FQNEAQ come from the germline V gene (reference sequence). The CDR3 contains 14 residues. The ends lost 5 bases at V and 4 bases at J; junction bases unmatched: 7.

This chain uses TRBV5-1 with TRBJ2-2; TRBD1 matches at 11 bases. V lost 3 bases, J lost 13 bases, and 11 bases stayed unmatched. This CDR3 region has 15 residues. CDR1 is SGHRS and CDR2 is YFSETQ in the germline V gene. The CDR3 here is CASSSAGQGAVGLFF. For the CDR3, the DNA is TGCGCCAGCAGCTCGGCCGGACAGGGGGCGGTTGGGCTGTTTTTT.

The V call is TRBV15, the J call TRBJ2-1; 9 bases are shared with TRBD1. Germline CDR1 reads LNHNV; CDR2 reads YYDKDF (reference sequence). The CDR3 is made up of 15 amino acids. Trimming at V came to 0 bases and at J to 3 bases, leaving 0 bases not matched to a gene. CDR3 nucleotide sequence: TGTGCCACCAGCAGAGAGGGACAGGGCTACAATGAGCAGTTCTTC. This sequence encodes CATSREGQGYNEQFF.

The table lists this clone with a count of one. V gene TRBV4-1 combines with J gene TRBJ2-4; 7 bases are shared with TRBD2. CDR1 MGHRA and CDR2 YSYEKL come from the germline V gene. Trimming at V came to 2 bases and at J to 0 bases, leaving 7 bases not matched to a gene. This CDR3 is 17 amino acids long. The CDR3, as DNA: TGCGCCAGCAGCCAACGGGCGGGGGAGCTAGCCAAAAACATTCAGTACTTC. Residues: CASSQRAGELAKNIQYF.

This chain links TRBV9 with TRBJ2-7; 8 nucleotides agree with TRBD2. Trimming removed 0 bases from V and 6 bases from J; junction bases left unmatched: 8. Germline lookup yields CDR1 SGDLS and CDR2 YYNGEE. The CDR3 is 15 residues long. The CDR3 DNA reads TGTGCCAGCAGCGTAGCCTCCGGGAGGGTGAGCGAGCAGTACTTC. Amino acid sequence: CASSVASGRVSEQYF.

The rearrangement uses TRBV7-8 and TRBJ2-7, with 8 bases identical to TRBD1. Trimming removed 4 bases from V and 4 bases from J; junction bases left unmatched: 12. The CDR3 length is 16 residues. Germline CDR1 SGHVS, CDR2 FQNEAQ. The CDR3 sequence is CASSSTGAAYGYEQYF. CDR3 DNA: TGTGCCAGCAGCTCGACAGGGGCTGCCTATGGGTACGAGCAGTACTTC.

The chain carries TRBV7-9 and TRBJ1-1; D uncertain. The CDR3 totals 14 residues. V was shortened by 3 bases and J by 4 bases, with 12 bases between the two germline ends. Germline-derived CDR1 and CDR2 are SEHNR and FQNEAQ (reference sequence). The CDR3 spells CASSFSWRGTEAFF. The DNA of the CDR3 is TGTGCCAGCAGCTTTTCCTGGCGGGGCACTGAAGCTTTCTTT.

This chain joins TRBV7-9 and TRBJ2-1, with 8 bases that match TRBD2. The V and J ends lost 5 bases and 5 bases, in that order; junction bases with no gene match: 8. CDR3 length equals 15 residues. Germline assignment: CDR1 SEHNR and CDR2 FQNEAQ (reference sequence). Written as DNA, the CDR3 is TGTGCCAGCAGCCTACCGGGGGGGGAAGACAATGAGCAGTTCTTC. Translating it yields CASSLPGGEDNEQFF.

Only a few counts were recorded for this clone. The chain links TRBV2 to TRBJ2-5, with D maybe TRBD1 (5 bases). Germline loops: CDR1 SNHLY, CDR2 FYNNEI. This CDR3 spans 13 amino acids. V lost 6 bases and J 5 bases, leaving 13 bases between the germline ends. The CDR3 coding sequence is TGTGCCAGCAGCCCCCTCCCAGGGGAGACCCAGTACTTC. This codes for CASSPLPGETQYF.

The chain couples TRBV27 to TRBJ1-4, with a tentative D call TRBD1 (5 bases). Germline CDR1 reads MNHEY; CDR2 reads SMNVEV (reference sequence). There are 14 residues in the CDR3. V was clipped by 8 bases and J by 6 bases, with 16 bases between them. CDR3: CASAPRDWDEKLFF. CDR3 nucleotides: TGTGCCAGCGCTCCCAGGGACTGGGATGAAAAACTGTTTTTT. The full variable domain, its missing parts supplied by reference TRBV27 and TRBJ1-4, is EAQVTQNPRYLITVTGKKLTVTCSQNMNHEYMSWYRQDPGLGLRQIYYSMNVEVTDKGDVPEGYKVSRKEKRNFPLILESPSPNQTSLYFCASAPRDWDEKLFFGSGTQLSVL.

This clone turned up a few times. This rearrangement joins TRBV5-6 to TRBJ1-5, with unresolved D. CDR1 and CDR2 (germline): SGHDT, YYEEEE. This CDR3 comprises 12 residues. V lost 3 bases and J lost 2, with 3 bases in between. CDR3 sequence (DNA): TGTGCCAGCAGCTCCGGCAATCAGCCCCAGCATTTT. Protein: CASSSGNQPQHF. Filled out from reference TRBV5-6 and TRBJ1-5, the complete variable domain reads DAGVTQSPTHLIKTRGQQVTLRCSPKSGHDTVSWYQQALGQGPQFIFQYYEEEERQRGNFPDRFSGHQFPNYSSELNVNALLLGDSALYLCASSSGNQPQHFGDGTRLSIL.